Detailed here is one T cell receptor (beta chain). Its antigen is unknown. These data come from a study of Graves' ophthalmopathy and Graves' hyperthyroidism. Study outcomes and limitations: Detected in blood as well were most expanded thyroid clonotypes with frequency above 0.001.

The authors amplified TCR beta CDR3 regions, and they did so from RNA transcripts for repertoire sequencing. Following a first-round RT-PCR that used HTBI primers, a second-round multiplex PCR was carried out. TCRdb re-derived calls from the multiplex PCR reads in MiXCR, one entry per CDR3 protein. The table includes fewer than 250,000 distinct CDR3 sequences, approximately 28% detected once. 8.5 to 10 ml of fresh blood yielded the PBMCs by density gradient. This CDR3 comprises 13 residues. Trimming removed 7 bases from V and 4 bases from J, with 13 bases in between. CDR1 is MNHNS, CDR2 SASEGT, per germline.

J is TRBJ1-1 and V is TRBV6-1; no reliable D call. Sequenced material: peripheral blood. The TCR comes from a man between 50 and 59 years old with Graves' ophthalmopathy. This CDR3 reads CASIVTAGTEAFF. As DNA, the CDR3 is TGTGCCAGCATAGTAACCGCGGGCACTGAAGCTTTCTTT.